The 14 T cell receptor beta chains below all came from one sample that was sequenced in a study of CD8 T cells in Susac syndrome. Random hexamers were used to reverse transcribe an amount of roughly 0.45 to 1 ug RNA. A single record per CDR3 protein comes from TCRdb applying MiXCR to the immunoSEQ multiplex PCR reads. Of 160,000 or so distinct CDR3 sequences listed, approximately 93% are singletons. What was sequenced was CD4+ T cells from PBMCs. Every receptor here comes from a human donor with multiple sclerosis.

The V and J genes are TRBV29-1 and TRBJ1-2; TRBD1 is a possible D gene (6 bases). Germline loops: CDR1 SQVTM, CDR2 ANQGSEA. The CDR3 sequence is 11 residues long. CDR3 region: CSGSDSYGYTF. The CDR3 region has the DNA TGCAGTGGATCGGACAGCTATGGCTACACCTTC.

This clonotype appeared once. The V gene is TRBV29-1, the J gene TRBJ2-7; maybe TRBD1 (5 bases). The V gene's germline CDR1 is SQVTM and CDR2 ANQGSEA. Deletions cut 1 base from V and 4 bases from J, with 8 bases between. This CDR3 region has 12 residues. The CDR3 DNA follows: TGCAGCGTTGAAGGGAACAGGTACGAGCAGTACTTC. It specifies CSVEGNRYEQYF.

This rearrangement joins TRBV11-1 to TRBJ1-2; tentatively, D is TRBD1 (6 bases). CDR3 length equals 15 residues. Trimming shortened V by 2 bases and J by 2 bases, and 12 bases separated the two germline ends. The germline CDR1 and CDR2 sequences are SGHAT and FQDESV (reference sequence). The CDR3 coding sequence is TGTGCCAGCAGCTTATCCGGGGGGCGGAACTATGGCTACACCTTC. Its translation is CASSLSGGRNYGYTF.

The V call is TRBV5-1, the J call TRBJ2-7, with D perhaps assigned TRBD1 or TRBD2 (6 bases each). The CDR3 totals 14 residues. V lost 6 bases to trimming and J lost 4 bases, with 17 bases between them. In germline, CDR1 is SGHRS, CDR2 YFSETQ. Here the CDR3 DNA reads TGCGCCAGCACTACAGGGACTGGGTTATACGAGCAGTACTTC. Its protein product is CASTTGTGLYEQYF.

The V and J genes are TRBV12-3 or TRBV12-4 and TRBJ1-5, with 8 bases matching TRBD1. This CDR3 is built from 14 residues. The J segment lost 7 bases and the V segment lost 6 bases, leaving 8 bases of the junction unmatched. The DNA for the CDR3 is TGTGCCAGCAGCTATACAGGGGGGGGACAGCCCCAGCATTTT. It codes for CASSYTGGGQPQHF.

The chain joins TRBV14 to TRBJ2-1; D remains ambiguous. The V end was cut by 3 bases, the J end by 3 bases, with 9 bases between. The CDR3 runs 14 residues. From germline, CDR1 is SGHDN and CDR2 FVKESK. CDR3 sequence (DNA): TGTGCCAGCAGCCACAAATCCTTCTACAATGAGCAGTTCTTC. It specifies CASSHKSFYNEQFF.

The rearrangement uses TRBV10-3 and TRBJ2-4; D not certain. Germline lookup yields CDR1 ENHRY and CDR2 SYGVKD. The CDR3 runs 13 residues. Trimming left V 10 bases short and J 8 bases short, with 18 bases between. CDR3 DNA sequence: TGTGCCACCCTAAGGGCCCCGGCGGACATTCAGTACTTC. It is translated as CATLRAPADIQYF.

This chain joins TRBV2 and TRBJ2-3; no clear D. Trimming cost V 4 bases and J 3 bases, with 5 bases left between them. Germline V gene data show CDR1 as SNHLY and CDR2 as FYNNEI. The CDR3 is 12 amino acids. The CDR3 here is CASSVGTDTQYF. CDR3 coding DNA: TGTGCCAGCAGTGTGGGTACAGATACGCAGTATTTT.

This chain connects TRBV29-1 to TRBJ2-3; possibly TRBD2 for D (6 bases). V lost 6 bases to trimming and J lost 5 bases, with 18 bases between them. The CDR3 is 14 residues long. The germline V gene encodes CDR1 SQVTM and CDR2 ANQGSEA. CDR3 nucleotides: TGCAGCGTGTCGAGCAGGACGCGGGGAGATACGCAGTATTTT. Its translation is CSVSSRTRGDTQYF.

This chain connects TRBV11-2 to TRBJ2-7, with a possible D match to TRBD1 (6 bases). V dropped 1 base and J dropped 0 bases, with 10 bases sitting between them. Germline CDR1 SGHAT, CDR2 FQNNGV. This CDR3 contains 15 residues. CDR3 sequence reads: CASSLGDISSYEQYF. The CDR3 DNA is TGTGCCAGCAGCTTAGGGGACATTAGCTCCTACGAGCAGTACTTC.

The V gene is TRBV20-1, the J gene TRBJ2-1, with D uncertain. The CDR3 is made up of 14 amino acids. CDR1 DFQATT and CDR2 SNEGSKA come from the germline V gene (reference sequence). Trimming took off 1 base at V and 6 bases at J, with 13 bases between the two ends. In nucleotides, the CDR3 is TGCAGTGCTAGAGCCCTAAGGCCCCTCAATGAGCAGTTCTTC. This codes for CSARALRPLNEQFF.

In DNA form, the CDR3 reads TGCGCCAGCAGCTTGAGCACCTCCTACAATGAGCAGTTCTTC. This codes for CASSLSTSYNEQFF. The chain couples TRBV5-1 to TRBJ2-1; no reliable D call. There are 14 residues in the CDR3. Germline lookup yields CDR1 SGHRS and CDR2 YFSETQ. V was shortened by 1 base and J by 0 bases, with 5 bases between the two germline ends.

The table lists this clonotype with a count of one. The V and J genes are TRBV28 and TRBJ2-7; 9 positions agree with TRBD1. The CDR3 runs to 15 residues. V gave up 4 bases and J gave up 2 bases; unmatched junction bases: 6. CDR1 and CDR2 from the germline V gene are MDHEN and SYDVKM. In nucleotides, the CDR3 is TGTGCCAGCAGTTCTCCCGGGACAGGGACCTACGAGCAGTACTTC. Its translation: CASSSPGTGTYEQYF.

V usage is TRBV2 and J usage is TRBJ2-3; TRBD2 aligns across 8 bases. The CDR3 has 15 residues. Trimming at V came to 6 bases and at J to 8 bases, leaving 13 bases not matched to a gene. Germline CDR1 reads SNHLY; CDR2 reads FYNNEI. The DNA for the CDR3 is TGTGCCAGCAGGGCCGAACTAGCGGATTTATCTACGCAGTATTTT. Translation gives CASRAELADLSTQYF.